Below are 18 T cell receptor beta chains sequenced from a single sample in a study of shared clonotypes between healthy human individuals. Method: immunoSEQ multiplex PCR; TCRdb's copy keeps in-frame clones and lacks some. The profile covers over 750,000 clones, with 90% to 98% appearing a single time and about 0.21% taken by the ten largest. CD45RO-negative cells were positively selected for CCR7, leaving out terminally differentiated effector memory CD45RA+ cells. Sequenced input: naive CD8+ T cells sorted from blood. The source is a man aged 30 to 39 in good health.

The chain has TRBV14 and TRBJ1-2; D not certain. V was cut by 3 bases and J by 0 bases, with 8 bases left in between. Germline CDR1 reads SGHDN; CDR2 reads FVKESK. This CDR3 spans 14 amino acids. CDR3: CASSQWGTNYGYTF. The CDR3, as DNA: TGTGCCAGCAGCCAGTGGGGAACTAACTATGGCTACACCTTC. The full variable domain, its missing parts supplied by reference TRBV14 and TRBJ1-2, is EAGVTQFPSHSVIEKGQTVTLRCDPISGHDNLYWYRRVMGKEIKFLLHFVKESKQDESGMPNNRFLAERTGGTYSTLKVQPAELEDSGVYFCASSQWGTNYGYTFGSGTRLTVV.

The gene calls are TRBV7-8 and TRBJ2-3, with 10 bases aligning to TRBD1. The ends lost 6 bases at V and 6 bases at J; junction bases unmatched: 12. CDR1 SGHVS and CDR2 FQNEAQ come from the germline V gene. The CDR3 is 16 residues long. The CDR3 sequence is CASRGDRGPHWDTQYF. The CDR3 bases are TGTGCCAGCAGGGGGGACAGGGGCCCCCATTGGGATACGCAGTATTTT.

The rearrangement joins TRBV27 to TRBJ2-5; D is undetermined. The CDR3 sequence is 11 residues long. Germline V lookup: CDR1 MNHEY, CDR2 SMNVEV (reference sequence). V shed 8 bases and J shed 5 bases, with 9 bases lying between them. CDR3 nucleotides: TGTGCCAGCGGAGCGAGGGAGACCCAGTACTTC. It yields the protein CASGARETQYF.

This rearrangement joins TRBV7-2 to TRBJ2-1; maybe TRBD2 (5 bases). Germline loops: CDR1 SGHTA, CDR2 FQGNSA. The CDR3 covers 15 residues. Trimming pared 5 bases from V and 2 bases from J, leaving 13 bases between. In DNA, the CDR3 is TGTGCCAGCAGCCTACCGGCTAGCCCCTACAATGAGCAGTTCTTC. Encoded protein: CASSLPASPYNEQFF.

Written as DNA, the CDR3 is TGTGCCAGCAGTTTACAGGGGGCAGGGGAGCAGTTCTTC. It is translated as CASSLQGAGEQFF. The gene calls are TRBV5-6 and TRBJ2-1, with 9 bases aligning to TRBD1. V lost 5 bases to trimming and J lost 10 bases; unmatched junction nucleotides: 7. The CDR3 loop spans 13 amino acids. CDR1 and CDR2 (germline): SGHDT, YYEEEE. The whole variable domain, remainder taken from reference TRBV5-6 and TRBJ2-1, is DAGVTQSPTHLIKTRGQQVTLRCSPKSGHDTVSWYQQALGQGPQFIFQYYEEEERQRGNFPDRFSGHQFPNYSSELNVNALLLGDSALYLCASSLQGAGEQFFGPGTRLTVL.

V is TRBV6-1 and J is TRBJ2-1; weak D call: TRBD2 (5 bases). Trimming removed 7 bases at V and 9 bases at J, with 7 bases between. Germline CDR1 is MNHNS and CDR2 is SASEGT. This CDR3 is 10 amino acids long. Written as DNA, the CDR3 is TGTGCCAGCACGGGATTTGAGCAGTTCTTC. It is translated as CASTGFEQFF.

This chain uses TRBV7-8 with TRBJ2-7; no firm D call. The CDR3 sequence is 15 residues long. Germline CDR1 and CDR2: SGHVS and FQNEAQ. Trimming took 5 bases from V and 0 from J, leaving 14 bases between them. The DNA for the CDR3 is TGTGCCAGCAGCCTCGGACCGGCCAGCTCCTACGAGCAGTACTTC. It codes for CASSLGPASSYEQYF.

The rearrangement joins TRBV5-1 to TRBJ2-2; tentative D call: TRBD2 (6 bases). The V gene lost 7 bases and the J gene lost 6 bases, with 19 bases spanning the gap. Germline CDR1 SGHRS, CDR2 YFSETQ. This CDR3 has 15 amino acids. CDR3 DNA: TGCGCCAGCCGTAAGTTGGAGGGAGAGCCCGGGGAGCTGTTTTTT. It translates to CASRKLEGEPGELFF.

This rearrangement joins TRBV7-2 to TRBJ2-1; D remains unclear. This CDR3 is 21 amino acids long. V lost 0 bases, J lost 5 bases, and 29 bases lay in between. Germline V lookup: CDR1 SGHTA, CDR2 FQGNSA. The CDR3 spells CASSLALPLTCFELTNNEQFF. DNA of the CDR3: TGTGCCAGCAGCTTAGCTTTACCACTTACTTGTTTCGAACTAACAAACAATGAGCAGTTCTTC. Together with reference TRBV7-2 and TRBJ2-1, the CDR3 gives the full variable domain: GAGVSQSPSNKVTEKGKDVELRCDPISGHTALYWYRQSLGQGLEFLIYFQGNSAPDKSGLPSDRFSAERTGGSVSTLTIQRTQQEDSAVYLCASSLALPLTCFELTNNEQFFGPGTRLTVL.

V usage is TRBV18 and J usage is TRBJ2-1, with a possible D match to TRBD1 (6 bases). The V gene lost 3 bases and the J gene lost 2 bases, with 14 bases spanning the gap. The CDR3 consists of 16 residues. The germline V gene encodes CDR1 KGHSH and CDR2 LQKENI. CDR3 coding DNA: TGTGCCAGCTCACCCCTCCGGGACAATGCCTACAATGAGCAGTTCTTC. This translates into CASSPLRDNAYNEQFF.

The chain has TRBV7-9 and TRBJ2-7, with D possibly being TRBD2 (5 bases). CDR3 length: 15 amino acids. Germline V lookup: CDR1 SEHNR, CDR2 FQNEAQ (reference sequence). V was trimmed by 5 bases and J by 2 bases, leaving 16 bases between them. As DNA, the CDR3 is TGTGCCAGCAGCCCTCCTAGCTTTACCCCCTACGAGCAGTACTTC. Translated, it gives CASSPPSFTPYEQYF.

CDR3: CASSSTAGSFYEQYF. In nucleotides, the CDR3 is TGTGCCAGCAGCTCCACGGCGGGAAGTTTCTACGAGCAGTACTTC. The V and J genes are TRBV7-9 and TRBJ2-7; TRBD2 might be the D (6 bases). The germline V and J ends were trimmed by 4 bases and 3 bases, with 16 bases remaining between them. The CDR3 sequence is 15 residues long. The germline V gene encodes CDR1 SEHNR and CDR2 FQNEAQ (reference sequence).

The CDR3 nucleotides are TGTGCCAGCAGAAGACAGGGTACGGGTGAGCAGTACTTC. Translating it yields CASRRQGTGEQYF. The rearrangement joins TRBV13 to TRBJ2-7; TRBD1 agrees at 7 bases. The germline V gene encodes CDR1 PRHDT and CDR2 FYEKMQ (reference sequence). This CDR3 has 13 residues. V was pared by 6 bases and J by 7 bases, with 9 bases of the junction left unmatched. The entire variable domain, with the rest obtained from reference TRBV13 and TRBJ2-7, is as follows: AAGVIQSPRHLIKEKRETATLKCYPIPRHDTVYWYQQGPGQDPQFLISFYEKMQSDKGSIPDRFSAQQFSDYHSELNMSSLELGDSALYFCASRRQGTGEQYFGPGTRLTVT.

This chain joins TRBV13 and TRBJ2-7; 13 nucleotides match TRBD2. The CDR3 sequence is 15 residues long. CDR1 and CDR2 from the germline V gene are PRHDT and FYEKMQ (reference sequence). Unmatched junction bases numbered 7, after V lost 6 bases and J lost 5 bases. The CDR3 spells CASSSGLAGVHEQYF. Here the CDR3 DNA reads TGTGCCAGCAGTTCCGGACTAGCGGGAGTTCACGAGCAGTACTTC.

The chain joins TRBV29-1 to TRBJ1-2; 8 bases are shared with TRBD1. The CDR3 runs to 12 residues. With V trimmed by 7 bases and J by 6 bases, 7 bases remained unmatched. Looked up from germline, CDR1 is SQVTM and CDR2 is ANQGSEA. The CDR3 is CSAGAGGDGYTF. The CDR3 DNA reads TGCAGCGCCGGAGCAGGGGGCGATGGCTACACCTTC.

V and J are TRBV5-6 and TRBJ2-7; no definite D call. Germline V CDR1 and CDR2: SGHDT, YYEEEE. There are 13 residues in the CDR3. Between the trimmed V and J ends, which lost 0 bases and 2 bases, there was a span of 6 bases. The chain's CDR3 is CASSLGSTYEQYF. The CDR3 DNA follows: TGTGCCAGCAGCTTGGGGAGCACCTACGAGCAGTACTTC. Using reference TRBV5-6 and TRBJ2-7 for the parts outside the CDR3, the full variable domain is DAGVTQSPTHLIKTRGQQVTLRCSPKSGHDTVSWYQQALGQGPQFIFQYYEEEERQRGNFPDRFSGHQFPNYSSELNVNALLLGDSALYLCASSLGSTYEQYFGPGTRLTVT.

V gene TRBV10-3 combines with J gene TRBJ2-1; either TRBD1 or TRBD2 may supply D (6 bases each). The ends were cut back, 8 bases at V and 3 bases at J, with 17 bases in the middle. There are 15 residues in the CDR3. Germline-derived CDR1 and CDR2 are ENHRY and SYGVKD. In DNA form, the CDR3 reads TGTGCCATCTCAGGGGATGGCGGGGTCTACAATGAGCAGTTCTTC. Its protein product is CAISGDGGVYNEQFF.

This clone occurred once. V is TRBV15 and J is TRBJ1-3; unclear D gene. The V and J ends lost 0 bases and 0 bases respectively, with 9 bases between them. The germline V gene encodes CDR1 LNHNV and CDR2 YYDKDF (reference sequence). This CDR3 region has 16 residues. Here the CDR3 DNA reads TGTGCCACCAGCAGAGATCGGTGGGGCTCTGGAAACACCATATATTTT. Protein sequence: CATSRDRWGSGNTIYF.